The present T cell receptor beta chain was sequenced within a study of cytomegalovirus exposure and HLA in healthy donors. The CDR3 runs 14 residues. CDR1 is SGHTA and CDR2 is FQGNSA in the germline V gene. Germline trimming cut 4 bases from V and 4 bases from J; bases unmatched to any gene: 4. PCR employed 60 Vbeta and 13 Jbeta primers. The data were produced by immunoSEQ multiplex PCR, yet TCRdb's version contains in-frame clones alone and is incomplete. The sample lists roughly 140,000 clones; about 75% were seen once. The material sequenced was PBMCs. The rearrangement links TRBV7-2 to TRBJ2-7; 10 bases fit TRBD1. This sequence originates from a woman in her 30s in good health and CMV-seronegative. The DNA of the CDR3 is TGTGCCAGCAGCTCCAGACAGGGGGCTTACGAGCAGTACTTC. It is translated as CASSSRQGAYEQYF.